Sequencing of this T cell receptor beta chain was carried out in a study of regulatory T cells in long-lasting Graves disease. Whole-study findings and limits: Peripheral blood was the sole material, not thyroid tissue. Patients with persistent Graves' had lower TCR diversity than newly diagnosed patients.

Arm-PCR of CDR3 regions and iRepertoire HTBI primers were used to build TCR beta libraries. A single record per CDR3 protein comes from TCRdb applying MiXCR to the multiplex PCR reads. The sample carries roughly 450,000 distinct CDR3 sequences, about a quarter recorded once. The time point: persistent/refractory GD, antithyroid drugs over 5 years with positive TRAb. PBMC-extracted RNA yielded the TCR library. It was an endocrinology department in Xi'an, China, that provided the patients. As regards this clonotype: As yet, its antigen is unknown.

The V end lost 0 bases, the J end lost 7 bases, and 16 bases lay between the germline ends. Germline V lookup: CDR1 SGHRS, CDR2 YFSETQ. This CDR3 contains 16 residues. The receptor was derived from a female donor with Graves disease. The sequences come from peripheral blood mononuclear cells (PBMCs), collected when the disease was refractory, from a patient treated with antithyroid drugs. The rearrangement links TRBV5-1 to TRBJ2-2; a possible D gene is TRBD2 (7 bases). CDR3 in amino acids: CASSLGGGSVNGELFF. CDR3 DNA: TGCGCCAGCAGCTTGGGCGGGGGCTCGGTGAACGGGGAGCTGTTTTTT.